These T cell receptor beta chains were read from a single sample in a study of blood T cells in healthy people across ages. TCRdb ran MiXCR on the 5' RACE reads and lists one entry per CDR3 protein. Altogether roughly 830,000 distinct CDR3 sequences are present, 55% to 65% being singletons, with the ten largest covering about 27%. The sequenced sample was blood. The receptor source for this set is a young man in good health. CDR3s include the opening cysteine and the closing phenylalanine or tryptophan. The D gene is left open where the match is weak. Where a row states a size, it is once, few, many or the class of an expanded clone; other rows omit it.

j_call d_call v_call clone_size cdr3_length cdr3_nt cdr3_aa
TRBJ2-1 NA TRBV3-1 few 12 TGTGCCAGCAGTCTGGGTTGGGATGAGCAGTTCTTC CASSLGWDEQFF
TRBJ2-3 NA TRBV4-3 NA 20 TGCGCCAGCAGCCAGGCCTCACCGGACCGCGGAGTCTTGGGAACAGATACGCAGTATTTT CASSQASPDRGVLGTDTQYF
TRBJ2-5 NA TRBV3-1 NA 14 TGTGCCAGCAGCCACTCTAGGCCCCAAGAGACCCAGTACTTC CASSHSRPQETQYF
TRBJ1-4 TRBD1 TRBV12-3/TRBV12-4 NA 15 TGTGCCAGCAGTTCCGGGACAGGGGTCGCTGAAAAACTGTTTTTT CASSSGTGVAEKLFF
TRBJ2-1 NA TRBV20-1 NA 13 TGCAGTGCTAGAGGGTCTTACTACAATGAGCAGTTCTTC CSARGSYYNEQFF
TRBJ2-2 NA TRBV2 NA 14 TGTGCCACCCCGGGCAGCTCGAACACCGGGGAGCTGTTTTTT CATPGSSNTGELFF
TRBJ1-1 NA TRBV7-3 NA 14 TGTGCCAGCAGCTTAGGACAGCCTGGGACTGAAGCTTTCTTT CASSLGQPGTEAFF
TRBJ2-7 TRBD1 TRBV6-2/TRBV6-3 few 17 TGTGCCAGCAGTCCTCTCCCCGACAGGGAGATACCCTACGAGCAGTACTTC CASSPLPDREIPYEQYF
TRBJ2-7 TRBD1 TRBV11-1 NA 14 TGTGCCAGCAGCATCCAACAGGGGCTCTACGAGCAGTACTTC CASSIQQGLYEQYF
TRBJ2-1 NA TRBV2 NA 12 TGTGCCAGCGGATCCCTTCGACAGGAGCAGTTCTTC CASGSLRQEQFF
TRBJ2-1 TRBD1 TRBV5-6 NA 17 TGTGCCAGCAGCTCTGGGACAGGGCTTTTTTCCTACAATGAGCAGTTCTTC CASSSGTGLFSYNEQFF
TRBJ2-1 NA TRBV10-3 NA 12 TGTGCCATCAGTGAGGTGCGTAATGAGCAGTTCTTC CAISEVRNEQFF
TRBJ2-4 NA TRBV10-3 NA 14 TGTGCCATCAGTGACCCTACAGCCAAAAACATTCAGTACTTC CAISDPTAKNIQYF
TRBJ2-2 TRBD2 TRBV28 NA 16 TGTGCCAGCAGCCTACGAGCGGGGGCGAACACCGGGGAGCTGTTTTTT CASSLRAGANTGELFF
TRBJ2-4 TRBD2 TRBV6-2/TRBV6-3 few 15 TGTGCCAGCAGCTCCCGGACGCGGGGGGCGAACATTCAGTACTTC CASSSRTRGANIQYF
TRBJ2-5 NA TRBV4-2 NA 13 TGTGCCAGCAGCCAAGAATTTGGAGAGACCCAGTACTTC CASSQEFGETQYF
TRBJ2-7 TRBD1 TRBV10-3 NA 15 TGTGCCATCAGTGATGGACAGGGGCAAACCTACGAGCAGTACTTC CAISDGQGQTYEQYF
TRBJ2-7 NA TRBV29-1 once 14 TGCAGCGTTGCCGCGACAAGCAGAGCGTACGAGCAGTACTTC CSVAATSRAYEQYF
TRBJ1-2 TRBD1 TRBV27 NA 14 TGTGCCAGCAGTTTAAGGACAGGGAACTATGGCTACACCTTC CASSLRTGNYGYTF
TRBJ2-1 TRBD2 TRBV5-1 many 14 TGCGCCAGCAGCCCGGGGGGGCCTTCGAATGAGCAGTTCTTC CASSPGGPSNEQFF
TRBJ2-4 NA TRBV27 many 17 TGTGCCAGCAGTTCCGGGACTCCTTCTCTAGCCAAAAACATTCAGTACTTC CASSSGTPSLAKNIQYF
TRBJ2-1 NA TRBV7-3 once 16 TGTGCCAGCAGCTTAAGGGGACGGAGGGAGAACAATGAGCAGTTCTTC CASSLRGRRENNEQFF
TRBJ2-2 NA TRBV27 NA 12 TGTGCCAGCAAGCGCAACACCGGGGAGCTGTTTTTT CASKRNTGELFF
TRBJ2-1 TRBD2 TRBV5-1 NA 14 TGCGCCAGCAGCTTGGGGACTAGGGGCAATGAGCAGTTCTTC CASSLGTRGNEQFF
TRBJ1-2 TRBD1 TRBV6-2/TRBV6-3 few 14 TGTGCCAGCAGTTATGGGACAGCTAACTATGGCTACACCTTC CASSYGTANYGYTF
TRBJ2-7 NA TRBV21-1 NA 15 TGTGCCAGCAGCAAAGACCCTAAAGGAGACTACGAGCAGTACTTC CASSKDPKGDYEQYF
TRBJ2-3 NA TRBV6-5 NA 13 TGTGCCAGCATCTCACCCGGCGACCGAGGGCAGTATTTT CASISPGDRGQYF
TRBJ2-6 TRBD1 TRBV7-9 NA 16 TGTGCCAGCAGCCCCTCGACAGGGTATGGGGCCAACGTCCTGACTTTC CASSPSTGYGANVLTF
TRBJ2-3 NA TRBV6-8 many 17 TGTGCCAGCAACACGAGTCCCGACAGGGAGGGGGCAGATACGCAGTATTTT CASNTSPDREGADTQYF
TRBJ2-5 TRBD2 TRBV25-1 few 14 TGTGCCAGCAGTGTACGCGGGGGGGCATATCAGCAGTACTTC CASSVRGGAYQQYF
TRBJ1-2 NA TRBV12-3/TRBV12-4 NA 13 TGTGCCAGCAGTCTAGGCAGGGTCAGGGGCTACACCTTC CASSLGRVRGYTF
TRBJ2-6 NA TRBV5-6 NA 15 TGTGCCAGCAGTTTGTACCAGGCTGGGGCCAACGTCCTGACTTTC CASSLYQAGANVLTF
TRBJ2-3 NA TRBV12-3/TRBV12-4 few 12 TGTGCCAGCAGTTTCGCGGGGAATACGCAGTATTTT CASSFAGNTQYF
TRBJ2-3 NA TRBV7-2 NA 15 TGTGCCAGCAGCCCGGGCCTTCCGGGCACAGATACGCAGTATTTT CASSPGLPGTDTQYF
TRBJ1-4 NA TRBV20-1 NA 15 TGCAGTGCTAGAGATCAACGGGGGGCATATGAAAAACTGTTTTTT CSARDQRGAYEKLFF
TRBJ2-7 NA TRBV28 NA 13 TGTGCCAGCAACCCCGGACAGAACTACGAGCAGTACTTC CASNPGQNYEQYF
TRBJ2-2 NA TRBV12-3/TRBV12-4 NA 11 TGTGCCAGCACACTAGTAGGGGAGCTGTTTTTT CASTLVGELFF
TRBJ2-5 NA TRBV5-1 NA 15 TGCGCCAGCAGCTTCCAGGGGGGGCCCAAAGAGACCCAGTACTTC CASSFQGGPKETQYF
TRBJ1-4 NA TRBV28 NA 17 TGTGCCAGCTTCCCGGGGAATGAACAGGGTGGAAATGAAAAACTGTTTTTT CASFPGNEQGGNEKLFF
TRBJ1-1 NA TRBV2 once 14 TGTGCCAGCAGTGCAGGGGTCCCGCCGACTGAAGCTTTCTTT CASSAGVPPTEAFF
TRBJ2-7 NA TRBV10-3 NA 14 TGTGCCATCAGTGAGAACGGACAGTACTACGAGCAGTACTTC CAISENGQYYEQYF
TRBJ2-2 NA TRBV5-1 NA 15 TGCGCCAGCCGCCGGGGGAACGCGAACACCGGGGAGCTGTTTTTT CASRRGNANTGELFF
TRBJ2-5 NA TRBV6-5 NA 14 TGTGCCAGCAGCTACAGGGAGCGGCAAGAGACCCAGTACTTC CASSYRERQETQYF
TRBJ2-7 NA TRBV12-3/TRBV12-4 few 15 TGTGCCAGCAGTCTCGGCGGAGGCAGGGCCTACGAGCAGTACTTC CASSLGGGRAYEQYF
TRBJ2-1 NA TRBV27 NA 13 TGTGCCAGCACAATCCAGGGGCGGAATGAGCAGTTCTTC CASTIQGRNEQFF
TRBJ2-7 NA TRBV6-1 NA 12 TGTGCCAGCGCAGTGCTCCCCTACGAGCAGTACTTC CASAVLPYEQYF
TRBJ1-2 TRBD1 TRBV29-1 NA 12 TGCAGCGCTGGGGACAGGATCTATGGCTACACCTTC CSAGDRIYGYTF
TRBJ2-7 NA TRBV14 NA 13 TGTGCCAGCAGCCAAGATCCGGGGAATGAGCAGTACTTC CASSQDPGNEQYF
TRBJ2-4 NA TRBV3-1 NA 15 TGTGCCAGCAGCCAAGATTGGGCCTACGCCAGGGAGCAGTACTTC CASSQDWAYAREQYF
TRBJ2-1 TRBD2 TRBV27 NA 15 TGTGCCAGCAGTACATTGGGGGGGGGTTACAATGAGCAGTTCTTC CASSTLGGGYNEQFF
TRBJ2-5 NA TRBV6-2/TRBV6-3 NA 13 TGTGCCAGCAGTGATGGGGATGTGGAGACCCAGTACTTC CASSDGDVETQYF
TRBJ2-2 TRBD1 TRBV20-1 once 19 TGCAGTGCTAGGCCGGGACAGGGGACCCCTACCGCGAACACCGGGGAGCTGTTTTTT CSARPGQGTPTANTGELFF
TRBJ1-5 TRBD1 TRBV12-3/TRBV12-4 NA 16 TGTGCCAGCAGCCCAACCGGGACAGGGTTCCTCGAACCCCAGCATTTT CASSPTGTGFLEPQHF
TRBJ1-2 NA TRBV14 NA 16 TGTGCCGGCAGCCAAGATCTGGGGGGTGTCCCCTATGGCTACACCTTC CAGSQDLGGVPYGYTF
TRBJ1-2 NA TRBV30 NA 13 TGTGCCTGGAGTGTACTCCCTCAGGGGGGCTACACCTTC CAWSVLPQGGYTF
TRBJ2-5 TRBD1 TRBV5-6 NA 15 TGTGCCAGCAGCTTGGACAGGACAGGGATAGAGACCCAGTACTTC CASSLDRTGIETQYF
TRBJ1-2 NA TRBV7-9 NA 14 TGTGCCAGCAGCCCGTCCCGGGCGCGGGATGGCTACACCTTC CASSPSRARDGYTF
TRBJ2-1 NA TRBV5-1 NA 15 TGCGCCAGCAGCCCGGGACTAGGGGGCCTGAATGAGCAGTTCTTC CASSPGLGGLNEQFF
TRBJ2-1 NA TRBV10-3 NA 14 TGTGCCGCTGTAGGGGCTTTAACACCATATGAGCAGTTCTTC CAAVGALTPYEQFF